The 28 T cell receptor beta chains given below trace back to one sample, sequenced in a study of T cells in Graves' hyperthyroidism and ophthalmopathy. Amplification yielded TCR beta CDR3 regions, with RNA transcripts as the source. HTBI primers were the set used in a first-round RT-PCR of the TCR CDR3. TCRdb re-analysed the multiplex PCR reads in MiXCR, keeping a single row per CDR3 protein. This sample has under 400,000 distinct CDR3 sequences, with 21% found just once. The sample was blood. Receptor source: a woman between 50 and 59 years old with Graves' hyperthyroidism.

The chain joins TRBV30 to TRBJ1-3; D gene unclear. The CDR3 contains 16 residues. Germline V lookup: CDR1 GTSNPN, CDR2 SVGIG (reference sequence). V was trimmed by 2 bases and J by 0 bases, leaving 14 bases between them. CDR3 amino acids: CAWSTPLSPSGNTIYF. CDR3 nucleotides: TGTGCCTGGAGTACCCCCTTAAGTCCCTCTGGAAACACCATATATTTT.

Only one count was recorded for this clonotype. The chain employs TRBV6-4 and TRBJ2-7, with 9 bases aligning to TRBD2. The V segment lost 3 bases and the J segment 1 base; nucleotides outside the gene matches: 4. This CDR3 spans 15 amino acids. CDR1 is MRHNA, CDR2 SNTAGT, per germline. CDR3 nucleotide sequence: TGTGCCAGCAGTGATATAGCGGGAGAATCCTACGAGCAGTACTTC. This gives the protein CASSDIAGESYEQYF.

The sample holds one count of this clonotype. V is TRBV12-3 or TRBV12-4 and J is TRBJ2-3; 15 nucleotides align to TRBD2. V lost 5 bases to trimming and J lost 3 bases; unmatched junction nucleotides: 6. The CDR3 spans 17 residues. This chain's CDR3 is CASSLRTSGRVTDTQYF. The CDR3 coding sequence is TGTGCCAGCAGTCTAAGGACTAGCGGGAGGGTAACAGATACGCAGTATTTT.

This clonotype was recorded many times. The chain recombines TRBV19 with TRBJ2-1, with 10 bases identical to TRBD2. This CDR3 region has 15 residues. CDR1 and CDR2 from the germline V gene are LNHDA and SQIVND (reference sequence). Trimming removed 5 bases from V and 7 bases from J; junction bases left unmatched: 8. CDR3 nucleotide sequence: TGTGCCAGTAGTCCCCTACTAGCGGGACGGAATGAGCAGTTCTTC. Translation: CASSPLLAGRNEQFF.

This clonotype was observed a handful of times. The gene calls are TRBV7-8 and TRBJ1-1; D is perhaps TRBD1 (6 bases). This CDR3 comprises 14 residues. Deletions cut 4 bases from V and 4 bases from J, with 13 bases between. CDR1 and CDR2 from the germline V gene are SGHVS and FQNEAQ. In DNA form, the CDR3 reads TGTGCCAGCAGCTGGGGGGGCAGGAGCACTGAAGCTTTCTTT. This gives the protein CASSWGGRSTEAFF.

A note on this clonotype: At one end the junction does not follow the germline gene, possibly because of a read error. CDR3 in amino acids: CASSLAGVANTGELFF. CDR3 nucleotides: TGCGCCAGCAGCTTGGCCGGGGTGGCGAACACCGGGGAGCTGTTTTTT. The V call is TRBV5-5, the J call TRBJ2-2, with D perhaps TRBD2 (5 bases). Germline loops: CDR1 SGHKS, CDR2 YYEKEE (reference sequence). The CDR3 runs 16 residues.

This clonotype has a count of ten or more. The chain uses TRBV2 and TRBJ2-7; D ambiguous. The V and J ends lost 2 bases and 0 bases respectively, with 8 bases between them. The CDR3 consists of 14 residues. Per germline, CDR1 SNHLY and CDR2 FYNNEI. CDR3 in DNA: TGTGCCAGCAGTGAAACCACCATCTCCTACGAGCAGTACTTC. Translating gives CASSETTISYEQYF. Supplemented by reference TRBV2 and TRBJ2-7, the full variable domain reads EPEVTQTPSHQVTQMGQEVILRCVPISNHLYFYWYRQILGQKVEFLVSFYNNEISEKSEIFDDQFSVERPDGSNFTLKIRSTKLEDSAMYFCASSETTISYEQYFGPGTRLTVT.

Points on this clonotype: Just one base apart from a much larger clone, this may be a read error. The chain recombines TRBV28 with TRBJ1-2; no clear D. The germline gives CDR1 MDHEN, CDR2 SYDVKM. This CDR3 has 14 residues. Trimming removed 5 bases from V and 6 bases from J, with 16 bases in between. The CDR3 protein is CASSQLIGVHGYTF. Written as DNA, the CDR3 is TGTGCCAGCAGTCAACTGATTGGGGTGCATGGCTACACCTTC.

This clonotype appeared many times. The genes are TRBV7-9 and TRBJ2-7; D gene unclear. Germline CDR1 SEHNR, CDR2 FQNEAQ (reference sequence). CDR3 length equals 14 residues. The germline V and J ends were trimmed by 0 bases and 4 bases, with 10 bases remaining between them. The CDR3 DNA reads TGTGCCAGCAGCTTAGCTTCGACGGTTTACGAGCAGTACTTC. It translates to CASSLASTVYEQYF.

This clonotype was found many times. The chain couples TRBV20-1 to TRBJ1-5; a weak D match, TRBD1 (5 bases). Trimming left V 2 bases short and J 3 bases short, with 8 bases between. Germline CDR1 reads DFQATT; CDR2 reads SNEGSKA (reference sequence). This CDR3 spans 13 amino acids. The DNA for the CDR3 is TGCAGTGCTAGACAGGGTTTCAATCAGCCCCAGCATTTT. Residues: CSARQGFNQPQHF.

The chain joins TRBV19 to TRBJ1-1; TRBD1 agrees at 8 bases. Germline values: CDR1 LNHDA, CDR2 SQIVND (reference sequence). Losses at the gene ends were 11 bases for V and 4 bases for J; bases not matched to a gene: 9. This CDR3 has 13 residues. CDR3 DNA sequence: TGTGCCGGAAGCAGGGGGCCGGGCACTGAAGCTTTCTTT. As protein: CAGSRGPGTEAFF.

There are many counts of this clonotype. The chain has TRBV7-9 and TRBJ2-5; 9 bases line up with TRBD1. The CDR3 covers 14 residues. Germline V gene data show CDR1 as SEHNR and CDR2 as FQNEAQ (reference sequence). V shed 5 bases and J 2 bases; nucleotides not matched to a gene: 3. CDR3 nucleotides: TGTGCCAGCAGCACGACAGGGGGGCAAGAGACCCAGTACTTC. It encodes CASSTTGGQETQYF.

This clonotype showed up many times. DNA for the CDR3: TGTGCCAGCAGCCACGGACAGGGGAGGCCCAGCTATGGCTACACCTTC. Amino acid sequence: CASSHGQGRPSYGYTF. This chain links TRBV5-5 with TRBJ1-2; 9 bases align to TRBD1. The CDR3 runs to 16 residues. Germline values: CDR1 SGHKS, CDR2 YYEKEE (reference sequence). J was trimmed by 4 bases and V by 4 bases; bases with no gene match: 11.

V is TRBV6-1 and J is TRBJ1-4; D perhaps matches TRBD1 (6 bases). The CDR3 has 15 residues. Germline-derived CDR1 and CDR2 are MNHNS and SASEGT. Trimming removed 6 bases from V and 8 bases from J, with 19 bases in between. The DNA of the CDR3 is TGTGCCAGCAGCTATGGACAGTTCGGCTACGAAAAACTGTTTTTT. Protein: CASSYGQFGYEKLFF.

This clonotype appeared many times. V is TRBV2 and J is TRBJ2-2, with D possibly TRBD2 on 6 matching bases. Deletions cut 4 bases from V and 6 bases from J, with 18 bases between. There are 16 residues in the CDR3. From germline, CDR1 is SNHLY and CDR2 FYNNEI. The CDR3 protein is CASSVLAGGLAGELFF. The CDR3 DNA follows: TGTGCCAGCAGTGTATTAGCTGGGGGGTTAGCCGGGGAGCTGTTTTTT.

The sample holds many counts of this clonotype. The chain couples TRBV6-1 to TRBJ1-1; TRBD1 matches 8 bases. The ends lost 6 bases at V and 11 bases at J; junction bases unmatched: 8. This CDR3 region has 12 residues. CDR1 and CDR2 from the germline V gene are MNHNS and SASEGT. The CDR3 reads CASSLRTGMAFF. For the CDR3, the DNA is TGTGCCAGCAGCCTTCGGACAGGGATGGCTTTCTTT.

A word on this clonotype: It may be a read error: a sequence one base away is much more abundant. The chain uses TRBV7-9 and TRBJ2-4, with D hard to call. Trimming left V 5 bases short and J 9 bases short, with 20 bases between. The germline gives CDR1 SEHNR, CDR2 FQNEAQ (reference sequence). This CDR3 has 15 amino acids. CDR3 region: CASSLGLTERSIQYF. Written as DNA, the CDR3 is TGTGCCAGCAGCCTCGGCCTGACGGAGAGGAGCATTCAGTACTTC.

This clonotype was found many times. This chain links TRBV6-1 with TRBJ1-6, with D perhaps matching TRBD1 (6 bases). Trimming pared 1 base from V and 10 bases from J, leaving 14 bases between. The CDR3 contains 15 residues. CDR1 is MNHNS and CDR2 is SASEGT in the germline V gene. The CDR3 DNA follows: TGTGCCAGCAGTGAAGGTTCTCGGGGGCAATCACCCCTCCACTTT. Protein: CASSEGSRGQSPLHF.

V usage is TRBV28 and J usage is TRBJ1-5; D possibly corresponds to TRBD1 (6 bases). Trimming took 7 bases from V and 5 from J, leaving 12 bases between them. Germline V CDR1 and CDR2: MDHEN, SYDVKM. The CDR3 consists of 13 residues. Written as DNA, the CDR3 is TGTGCCAGCATCCCGGGGGGCTATCAGCCCCAGCATTTT. It codes for CASIPGGYQPQHF.

This clonotype was counted between two and nine times. J is TRBJ1-3 and V is TRBV12-3 or TRBV12-4, with 7 bases that match TRBD1. The trim removed 6 bases at V and 0 bases at J, leaving 8 bases unmatched. The CDR3 consists of 16 residues. CDR3 region: CASRITGERSGNTIYF. The CDR3 nucleotides read TGTGCCAGCAGAATCACAGGGGAACGCTCTGGAAACACCATATATTTT.

This clonotype has ten or more counts. This chain links TRBV3-1 with TRBJ2-1, with 8 bases aligning to TRBD2. Germline CDR1 reads LGHDT; CDR2 reads YNNKEL (reference sequence). The CDR3 extends over 14 amino acids. The ends lost 4 bases at V and 9 bases at J; junction bases unmatched: 8. CDR3 coding DNA: TGTGCCAGCAGCCTGGGACTAGGGGCTCCTGAGCAGTTCTTC. It yields the protein CASSLGLGAPEQFF.

This clonotype came up a few times. CDR3 nucleotides: TGTGCCAGCAGTGAATGGCAGGGGAAGACAGATACGCAGTATTTT. Protein sequence: CASSEWQGKTDTQYF. The genes are TRBV6-4 and TRBJ2-3; D may be TRBD1 (6 bases). The CDR3 runs 15 residues. Germline values: CDR1 MRHNA, CDR2 SNTAGT. V shed 3 bases and J shed 3 bases, with 13 bases lying between them.

This clonotype was detected many times. V gene TRBV7-2 combines with J gene TRBJ2-1, with 12 bases matching TRBD2. From germline, CDR1 is SGHTA and CDR2 FQGNSA. CDR3 length: 17 residues. Losses at the gene ends were 1 base for V and 7 bases for J; bases not matched to a gene: 8. The CDR3 nucleotides read TGTGCCAGCAGCTTAGTCATGCTAGCGGGAGGGCTGAATGAGCAGTTCTTC. Protein product: CASSLVMLAGGLNEQFF.

This clonotype was picked up many times. CDR3 loop: CASSSRDPRGDEQFF. Here the CDR3 DNA reads TGTGCCAGCAGCTCCCGGGACCCTCGAGGCGATGAGCAGTTCTTC. The chain carries TRBV11-3 and TRBJ2-1; tentatively, D is TRBD1 or TRBD2 (5 bases each). Trimming removed 4 bases at V and 8 bases at J, with 18 bases between. Looked up from germline, CDR1 is SGHNT and CDR2 is YENEEA. This CDR3 spans 15 amino acids.

The chain employs TRBV7-2 and TRBJ2-2, with TRBD2 identical over 14 bases. Looked up from germline, CDR1 is SGHTA and CDR2 is FQGNSA. The CDR3 consists of 19 residues. Trimming cost V 5 bases and J 0 bases; bases outside gene matches: 8. CDR3 DNA: TGTGCCAGCAGCCAAGAGGGGACTAGCGGGGGCACGAACACCGGGGAGCTGTTTTTT. As protein: CASSQEGTSGGTNTGELFF.

This clonotype was counted once. The chain combines TRBV7-9 with TRBJ2-7; 9 nucleotides agree with TRBD1. The CDR3 is 16 amino acids. Trimming at V came to 1 base and at J to 3 bases, leaving 7 bases not matched to a gene. The V gene's germline CDR1 is SEHNR and CDR2 FQNEAQ (reference sequence). The CDR3, as DNA: TGTGCCAGCAGCTTAGGACAGGGGGTCCTCGACTACGAGCAGTACTTC. Its protein product is CASSLGQGVLDYEQYF.

This clonotype was recorded at least ten times. V gene TRBV5-6 combines with J gene TRBJ2-7, with D unresolved. CDR3 size: 13 residues. Trimming shortened V by 0 bases and J by 2 bases, and 6 bases separated the two germline ends. Germline V CDR1 and CDR2: SGHDT, YYEEEE. Written as DNA, the CDR3 is TGTGCCAGCAGCTTGGACCGGGCCTACGAGCAGTACTTC. Its translation: CASSLDRAYEQYF.

This clonotype showed up many times. The gene calls are TRBV29-1 and TRBJ2-5, with 10 positions matching TRBD1. The CDR3 length is 13 residues. Germline V gene lookup returns CDR1 SQVTM and CDR2 ANQGSEA. With V trimmed by 3 bases and J by 4 bases, 2 bases remained unmatched. This CDR3 is CSVDGTGAETQYF. The CDR3 bases are TGCAGCGTTGACGGGACAGGGGCAGAGACCCAGTACTTC.